Below, 7 T cell receptor beta chains from the same sample are listed, as sequenced in a study of blood T cell repertoires in COVID-19. Sequencing was performed with immunoSEQ multiplex PCR; in TCRdb, only in-frame clones are kept and a portion is missing. Among about 240,000 clones, around 87% were seen once, and the ten largest hold 3.3%. The source material was PBMCs or T cells enriched from blood (not recorded which). These receptors came from a woman aged 40-49 years with acute COVID-19.

The chain joins TRBV15 to TRBJ1-5; 9 bases fit TRBD1. Trimming at V came to 1 base and at J to 3 bases, leaving 10 bases not matched to a gene. This CDR3 comprises 18 residues. Germline V gene data show CDR1 as LNHNV and CDR2 as YYDKDF (reference sequence). CDR3 coding DNA: TGTGCCACCAGCAGAGGCGGGACAGGGACCCTCCACAATCAGCCCCAGCATTTT. Protein product: CATSRGGTGTLHNQPQHF.

This chain links TRBV3-1 (or the pseudogene TRBV3-2) with TRBJ2-5; TRBD2 matches 9 bases. The CDR3 has 16 residues. From germline, CDR1 is LGHDT and CDR2 YNNKEL (reference sequence). Unmatched junction bases numbered 7, after V lost 4 bases and J lost 1 base. CDR3 bases: TGTGCCAGCAGCCGTGGTAGCGGGAGTCTCCAAGAGACCCAGTACTTC. Its translation is CASSRGSGSLQETQYF.

CDR3 DNA sequence: TGTGCCAGCAGTCAGACAGGGGGAAACACTGAAGCTTTCTTT. Translation: CASSQTGGNTEAFF. The chain recombines TRBV6-2 or TRBV6-3 with TRBJ1-1; 9 bases are shared with TRBD1. The CDR3 sequence is 14 residues long. With V trimmed by 5 bases and J by 2 bases, 3 bases remained unmatched. The V gene's germline CDR1 is MNHEY and CDR2 SVGEGT.

The chain combines TRBV27 with TRBJ2-5; D remains unclear. Germline V gene lookup returns CDR1 MNHEY and CDR2 SMNVEV (reference sequence). The CDR3 has 14 residues. V was cut by 2 bases and J by 1 base, with 8 bases left in between. The CDR3 region has the DNA TGTGCCAGCAGTTTAGGGCACTCCCAAGAGACCCAGTACTTC. Its translation: CASSLGHSQETQYF.

V and J are TRBV10-3 and TRBJ2-3; D unclear. This CDR3 has 13 residues. Germline loops: CDR1 ENHRY, CDR2 SYGVKD. The germline V and J ends were trimmed by 4 bases and 4 bases, with 9 bases remaining between them. The CDR3 region has the DNA TGTGCCATCAGTGTAGGAGAGGCAGATACGCAGTATTTT. Encoded protein: CAISVGEADTQYF.

The chain has TRBV6-5 and TRBJ1-5, with 7 nucleotides matching TRBD1. The V gene's germline CDR1 is MNHEY and CDR2 SVGAGI. With 10 bases clipped from V and 7 bases from J, the junction kept 7 bases outside the gene matches. This CDR3 comprises 12 residues. DNA for the CDR3: TGTGCCACCAACAGGGGAGGACAGCCCCAGCATTTT. This codes for CATNRGGQPQHF.

The chain is built from TRBV14 and TRBJ1-2; 10 positions agree with TRBD1. The CDR3 runs 16 residues. V shed 0 bases and J 8 bases; nucleotides not matched to a gene: 9. Germline CDR1 and CDR2: SGHDN and FVKESK. The DNA for the CDR3 is TGTGCCAGCAGCCAAGATTGGAGACAGGGGGCGAGGGGCTACACCTTC. This codes for CASSQDWRQGARGYTF.